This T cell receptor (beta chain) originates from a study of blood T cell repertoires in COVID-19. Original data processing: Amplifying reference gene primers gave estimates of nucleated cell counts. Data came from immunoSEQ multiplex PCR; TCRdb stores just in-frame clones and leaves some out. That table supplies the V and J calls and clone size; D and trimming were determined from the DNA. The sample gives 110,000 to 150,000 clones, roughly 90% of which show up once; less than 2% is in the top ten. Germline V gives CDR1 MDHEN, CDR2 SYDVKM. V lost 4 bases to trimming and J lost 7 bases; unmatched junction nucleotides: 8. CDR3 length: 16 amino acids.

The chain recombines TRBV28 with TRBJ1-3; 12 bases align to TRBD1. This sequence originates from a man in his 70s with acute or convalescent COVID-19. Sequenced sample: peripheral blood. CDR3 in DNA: TGTGCCAGCAGTTCAACCGGGACAGGGGGCCGCAACACCATATATTTT. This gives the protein CASSSTGTGGRNTIYF.